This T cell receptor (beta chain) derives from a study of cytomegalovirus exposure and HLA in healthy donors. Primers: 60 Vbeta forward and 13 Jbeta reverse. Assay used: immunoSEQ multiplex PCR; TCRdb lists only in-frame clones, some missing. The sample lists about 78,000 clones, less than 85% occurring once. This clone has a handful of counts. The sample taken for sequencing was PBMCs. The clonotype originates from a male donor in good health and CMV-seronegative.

CDR3 DNA sequence: TGCGCCAGCAGCTTTGGTCCGGGACAGGGGCAAGAAAAACTGTTTTTT. Protein: CASSFGPGQGQEKLFF. V is TRBV5-1 and J is TRBJ1-4; 10 bases are shared with TRBD1. The J segment lost 8 bases and the V segment lost 2 bases, leaving 9 bases of the junction unmatched. The germline V gene has CDR1 SGHRS and CDR2 YFSETQ. The CDR3 is 16 amino acids.